These 16 T cell receptor beta chains were sequenced from one sample in a study of CD8+ T cells in alopecia areata. It was for several patients that CD4+ cells were sorted into CD25+CD127- cells. Extraction of RNA preceded its reverse transcription into cDNA, which served as the sequencing template. The table came from immunoSEQ multiplex PCR; TCRdb's copy has only in-frame clones and leaves some out. The sample has about 37,000 clones; around half are singletons. Sequences were obtained from CD4+ Tregs sorted from blood. All receptors come from a human donor with alopecia areata.

In its sample, this clone is medium-sized (0.01 to 0.1%). This same CDR3 is encoded by further DNA sequences in the sample. The rearrangement links TRBV7-9 to TRBJ2-3; D is unclear. V was pared by 3 bases and J by 4 bases, with 5 bases between. Germline V gives CDR1 SEHNR, CDR2 FQNEAQ (reference sequence). The CDR3 sequence is 12 residues long. DNA of the CDR3: TGTGCCAGCAGCTTGTTTGCAGATACGCAGTATTTT. Encoded protein: CASSLFADTQYF. Full variable domain (missing parts from reference TRBV7-9 and TRBJ2-3): DTGVSQNPRHKITKRGQNVTFRCDPISEHNRLYWYRQTLGQGPEFLTYFQNEAQLEKSRLLSDRFSAERPKGSFSTLEIQRTEQGDSAMYLCASSLFADTQYFGPGTRLTVL.

This clone was seen just once. The genes are TRBV7-2 and TRBJ2-1; the D call may be TRBD1 or TRBD2 (5 bases each). The germline V gene has CDR1 SGHTA and CDR2 FQGNSA. Trimming stripped 1 base from V and 10 bases from J, with 20 bases between. The CDR3 consists of 16 residues. The CDR3 DNA reads as TGTGCCAGCAGCTTAGTCGCCGGGACGGCCCTTAAGGAGCAGTTCTTC. It is translated as CASSLVAGTALKEQFF. Drawing the rest from reference TRBV7-2 and TRBJ2-1, the complete variable domain is GAGVSQSPSNKVTEKGKDVELRCDPISGHTALYWYRQSLGQGLEFLIYFQGNSAPDKSGLPSDRFSAERTGGSVSTLTIQRTQQEDSAVYLCASSLVAGTALKEQFFGPGTRLTVL.

V usage is TRBV4-1 and J usage is TRBJ2-1; D tentatively fits TRBD1 or TRBD2 (5 bases each). Deletions cut 5 bases from V and 4 bases from J, with 18 bases between. The CDR3 has 16 amino acids. Germline CDR1 reads MGHRA; CDR2 reads YSYEKL. The CDR3 region has the DNA TGCGCCAGCAGCACCCCGGGGTGGGGACGATACAATGAGCAGTTCTTC. As protein: CASSTPGWGRYNEQFF.

This clone was detected a few times. The rearrangement links TRBV7-2 to TRBJ1-2; 7 nucleotides match TRBD1. Trimming cost V 5 bases and J 5 bases; bases outside gene matches: 8. The CDR3 spans 14 residues. Germline CDR1 SGHTA, CDR2 FQGNSA. The CDR3: CASSGLRQGYGYTF. The CDR3 coding sequence is TGTGCCAGCAGCGGATTGAGACAGGGATATGGCTACACCTTC.

This clone occurred a few times. J is TRBJ2-7 and V is TRBV12-5; D not resolved. The length of the CDR3 is 14 residues. V dropped 5 bases and J dropped 2 bases, with 13 bases sitting between them. From germline, CDR1 is LGHNT and CDR2 FRNRAP. The CDR3 nucleotides read TGTGCTAGTGGTCAAGGGTGGCCACCCTACGAGCAGTACTTC. It codes for CASGQGWPPYEQYF.

This chain uses TRBV5-6 with TRBJ1-1, with D possibly matching TRBD1 (6 bases). V gave up 0 bases and J gave up 1 base, with 10 bases separating them. The V gene's germline CDR1 is SGHDT and CDR2 YYEEEE. The CDR3 has 15 residues. In DNA form, the CDR3 reads TGTGCCAGCAGCTTGGTAGGGGGATCGAACACTGAAGCTTTCTTT. As protein: CASSLVGGSNTEAFF. Based on the CDR3 plus reference TRBV5-6 and TRBJ1-1, the full variable domain is DAGVTQSPTHLIKTRGQQVTLRCSPKSGHDTVSWYQQALGQGPQFIFQYYEEEERQRGNFPDRFSGHQFPNYSSELNVNALLLGDSALYLCASSLVGGSNTEAFFGQGTRLTVV.

The chain uses TRBV20-1 and TRBJ2-1; D is uncertain. The V gene's germline CDR1 is DFQATT and CDR2 SNEGSKA (reference sequence). The CDR3 is 11 amino acids. The V gene lost 7 bases and the J gene lost 4 bases, with 8 bases spanning the gap. This CDR3 reads CSGSNYNEQFF. CDR3 sequence (DNA): TGCAGTGGTTCAAATTACAATGAGCAGTTCTTC.

The table lists this clone with a few counts. The J gene is TRBJ1-4, the V gene TRBV4-3; perhaps TRBD1 as D (5 bases). Trimming left V 4 bases short and J 5 bases short, with 14 bases between. The germline gives CDR1 LGHNA, CDR2 YSLEER. The CDR3 is 15 residues long. The CDR3, as DNA: TGCGCCAGCAGCCCGCAGGGTTTGGGGAATGAAAAACTGTTTTTT. It yields the protein CASSPQGLGNEKLFF.

This clone was seen only a few times. The rearrangement uses TRBV7-3 and TRBJ1-1, with 9 nucleotides matching TRBD1. Germline V gene data show CDR1 as SGHTA and CDR2 as FQGTGA. V lost 5 bases, J lost 8 bases, and 6 bases stayed unmatched. CDR3 length: 13 amino acids. The CDR3, as DNA: TGTGCCAGCAGCGGATCGACAGGGGGGGAAGCTTTCTTT. Translated, it gives CASSGSTGGEAFF.

The CDR3 sequence is CATRAYPTGEQYF. The CDR3 DNA is TGTGCCACCAGAGCCTACCCGACGGGCGAGCAGTACTTC. V is TRBV19 and J is TRBJ2-7; no reliable D call. Germline V gene sequence: CDR1 LNHDA, CDR2 SQIVND (reference sequence). This CDR3 is 13 amino acids long. V lost 10 bases, J lost 6 bases, and 19 bases lay in between. The full variable domain, in which reference TRBV19 and TRBJ2-7 provide the parts outside the CDR3, is DGGITQSPKYLFRKEGQNVTLSCEQNLNHDAMYWYRQDPGQGLRLIYYSQIVNDFQKGDIAEGYSVSREKKESFPLTVTSAQKNPTAFYLCATRAYPTGEQYFGPGTRLTVT.

This sequence joins TRBV29-1 and TRBJ2-1; D possibly corresponds to TRBD2 (6 bases). CDR1 is SQVTM, CDR2 ANQGSEA, per germline. This CDR3 spans 13 amino acids. Trimming cost V 4 bases and J 6 bases, with 13 bases left between them. CDR3 DNA sequence: TGCAGCGTTGTCTGGGGAGGAGCCAATGAGCAGTTCTTC. It encodes CSVVWGGANEQFF.

As DNA, the CDR3 is TGTGCCAGCAGCCTGGGTTACAATGAGCAGTTCTTC. This sequence encodes CASSLGYNEQFF. The V gene is TRBV2, the J gene TRBJ2-1; D gene ambiguous. This CDR3 has 12 residues. V lost 6 bases and J lost 4, with 7 bases in between. CDR1 is SNHLY and CDR2 is FYNNEI in the germline V gene.

The V call is TRBV7-2, the J call TRBJ1-5, with TRBD1 matching 7 bases. The J segment lost 5 bases and the V segment lost 5 bases, leaving 3 bases of the junction unmatched. Germline V gene data show CDR1 as SGHTA and CDR2 as FQGNSA. This CDR3 is built from 13 residues. The CDR3 reads CASSLQGDQPQHF. The CDR3 DNA reads as TGTGCCAGCAGCCTCCAGGGGGATCAGCCCCAGCATTTT.

The chain has TRBV15 and TRBJ2-3, with D tentatively TRBD2 (5 bases). CDR1 is LNHNV, CDR2 YYDKDF, per germline (reference sequence). Trimming left V 6 bases short and J 4 bases short, with 8 bases between. This CDR3 contains 12 residues. CDR3 coding DNA: TGTGCCACCAGGTGGCGGGCAGATACGCAGTATTTT. It yields the protein CATRWRADTQYF.

The rearrangement joins TRBV11-3 to TRBJ2-1; D may be TRBD1 (5 bases). V lost 6 bases and J lost 8, with 11 bases in between. The germline V gene encodes CDR1 SGHNT and CDR2 YENEEA. The CDR3 extends over 12 amino acids. The CDR3 DNA reads as TGTGCCAGCAGAGGCTGGGGCGATGAGCAGTTCTTC. Translation gives CASRGWGDEQFF.

The chain uses TRBV5-1 and TRBJ2-3, with 10 bases lining up with TRBD1. This CDR3 has 15 residues. From germline, CDR1 is SGHRS and CDR2 YFSETQ. J lost 4 bases, V lost 5 bases, and 7 bases had no gene match. CDR3 sequence: CASSSTGGVADTQYF. In nucleotides, the CDR3 is TGCGCCAGCAGTTCGACAGGGGGCGTCGCAGATACGCAGTATTTT.